This is a list of T cell receptor beta chains from one sample in a study of memory CD4+ T cells and cytomegalovirus serostatus. TCRdb's table, derived via immunoSEQ multiplex PCR, lists solely in-frame clones and lacks some. The sample has tens of thousands of clones; 70% to 75% are singletons. Sequencing was done on a sample of memory CD4+ T cells from blood. These receptors originate from an adult in good health and CMV-seropositive. The CDR3 runs from the conserved cysteine through the conserved F or W. A D gene is named only where the DNA matches it firmly. For some rows the clone size is stated as once, few or many, or as a class when expanded; others skip it.

. TRBJ2-1 TRBD2 TRBV2 CASSPRSPGTSSYNEQFF TGTGCCAGCAGCCCCAGAAGCCCCGGGACTAGCTCCTACAATGAGCAGTTCTTC
few TRBJ2-4 . TRBV6-5 CASSFSGVDIQYF TGTGCCAGCAGTTTTAGTGGGGTTGACATTCAGTACTTC
. TRBJ2-6 . TRBV18 CASSPRQQAGANVLTF TGTGCCAGCTCACCACGACAGCAGGCTGGGGCCAACGTCCTGACTTTC
. TRBJ2-5 TRBD1 TRBV18 CASSPRTGRQETQYF TGTGCCAGCTCCCCTCGGACAGGGAGGCAGGAGACCCAGTACTTC
few TRBJ2-1 . TRBV11-3 CASSLRPQGRTFF TGTGCCAGCAGCCTCCGACCCCAGGGAAGGACGTTCTTC
. TRBJ2-3 TRBD2 TRBV5-4 CASSLAAGGTDTQYF TGTGCCAGCAGCTTGGCAGCGGGGGGGACAGATACGCAGTATTTT
once TRBJ2-2 . TRBV6-1 CAGRRGTGELFF TGTGCCGGCCGGCGCGGCACCGGGGAGCTGTTTTTT
. TRBJ2-5 TRBD1 TRBV28 CASSPQGQGETQYF TGTGCCAGCAGTCCGCAAGGACAGGGGGAGACCCAGTACTTC
. TRBJ1-1 . TRBV5-1 CASSLGRVETEAFF TGCGCCAGCAGCTTGGGACGGGTGGAGACTGAAGCTTTCTTT
once TRBJ1-2 . TRBV18 CASSPPAGPYGYTF TGTGCCAGCTCACCACCCGCAGGGCCCTATGGCTACACCTTC
. TRBJ2-5 . TRBV7-2 CASSLARTQETQYF TGTGCCAGCAGCTTAGCGCGGACTCAAGAGACCCAGTACTTC
few TRBJ2-2 . TRBV28 CASSPPFEELFF TGTGCCAGCAGTCCCCCCTTTGAGGAGCTGTTTTTT
. TRBJ2-1 TRBD2 TRBV15 CATSRGLAGVDEQFF TGTGCCACCAGCAGAGGACTAGCGGGAGTCGATGAGCAGTTCTTC
. TRBJ2-7 . TRBV7-8 CASSLSGGSAEAYEQYF TGTGCCAGCAGCCTCTCTGGGGGCTCGGCCGAGGCCTACGAGCAGTACTTC
medium-sized TRBJ1-5 . TRBV19 CASRSGFPNHQPQHF TGTGCCAGTAGATCCGGGTTCCCTAACCATCAGCCCCAGCATTTT
. TRBJ1-4 . TRBV5-5 CASSLAASAAGEKLFF TGTGCCAGCAGCTTGGCCGCATCCGCTGCCGGTGAAAAACTGTTTTTT
few TRBJ1-3 TRBD1 TRBV19 CASRRRDGTGSSGNTIYF TGTGCCAGTAGGCGACGAGATGGGACAGGAAGCTCTGGAAACACCATATATTTT
. TRBJ2-6 . TRBV5-6 CASSWGASGANVLTF TGTGCCAGCAGCTGGGGAGCCTCTGGGGCCAACGTCCTGACTTTC
. TRBJ2-2 . TRBV7-2 CASSSQVSGELFF TGTGCCAGCAGCTCTCAGGTTTCCGGGGAGCTGTTTTTT
few TRBJ1-2 . TRBV7-2 CASSPRTGLLGYTF TGTGCCAGCAGCCCCCGGACCGGTCTGCTAGGCTACACCTTC
. TRBJ2-5 . TRBV4-2 CASSQGVERSRAGTQYF TGTGCCAGCAGCCAAGGCGTTGAGCGCTCCCGGGCAGGGACCCAGTACTTC
. TRBJ2-2 . TRBV5-6 CASSPPPGTWGELFF TGTGCCAGCAGCCCGCCCCCAGGGACTTGGGGGGAGCTGTTTTTT
. TRBJ2-1 TRBD2 TRBV7-6 CASSLTSGVSYNEQFF TGTGCCAGCAGCTTAACTAGCGGGGTCTCCTACAATGAGCAGTTCTTC
. TRBJ1-2 . TRBV28 CASSMRAPEGPWALLRYGYTF TGTGCCAGCAGTATGAGAGCACCGGAGGGACCCTGGGCGCTTCTCCGGTATGGCTACACCTTC
. TRBJ1-4 . TRBV30 CAWSVDLNEKLFF TGTGCCTGGAGTGTGGACCTGAATGAAAAACTGTTTTTT
. TRBJ2-5 TRBD2 TRBV5-8 CASSLRGRDLTQYF TGTGCCAGCAGCTTGCGCGGGAGGGATCTGACCCAGTACTTC
. TRBJ2-5 . TRBV2 CASSEGRQETQYF TGTGCCAGCAGTGAGGGTCGGCAAGAGACCCAGTACTTC
. TRBJ1-1 . TRBV19 CASSIARTAGGAFF TGTGCCAGTAGTATAGCAAGGACGGCAGGCGGAGCTTTCTTT
. TRBJ1-3 . TRBV5-1 CASSPGLGSGNTIYF TGCGCCAGCAGCCCCGGACTTGGTTCTGGAAACACCATATATTTT
once TRBJ1-5 . TRBV23-1 CASSREGSFGNQPQHF TGCGCCAGCAGTCGGGAGGGCTCGTTTGGCAATCAGCCCCAGCATTTT
. TRBJ1-2 TRBD1 TRBV5-1 CASSGQGNYGYTF TGCGCCAGCTCAGGACAGGGGAACTATGGCTACACCTTC
. TRBJ1-1 . TRBV18 CASSPEVTWSFAEAFF TGTGCCAGCTCACCCGAGGTTACGTGGTCTTTCGCTGAAGCTTTCTTT
. TRBJ1-4 TRBD1 TRBV28 CASSWDRGSLNEKLFF TGTGCCAGCAGTTGGGACAGGGGTTCATTGAATGAAAAACTGTTTTTT
once TRBJ1-2 . TRBV28 CASRPGRIYGYTF TGTGCCAGCAGGCCGGGACGGATCTATGGCTACACCTTC
. TRBJ1-1 . TRBV5-1 CASSLRQTMNTEAFF TGCGCCAGCAGCTTGAGACAGACGATGAACACTGAAGCTTTCTTT
. TRBJ1-1 . TRBV27 CASRTNMNTEAFF TGTGCCAGCAGGACGAACATGAACACTGAAGCTTTCTTT
. TRBJ1-2 . TRBV29-1 CSVEKGSGGYTF TGCAGCGTTGAGAAGGGTTCGGGTGGCTACACCTTC
. TRBJ2-1 TRBD2 TRBV30 CAWNRLETGGPENEQFF TGTGCCTGGAATCGGTTGGAAACGGGAGGGCCTGAGAATGAGCAGTTCTTC
. TRBJ2-5 TRBD2 TRBV4-3 CASSQDKASGIAQYF TGCGCCAGCAGCCAAGATAAGGCTAGCGGGATCGCCCAGTACTTC
. TRBJ1-2 TRBD1 TRBV29-1 CSVDGQGDGYTF TGCAGCGTTGACGGGCAGGGGGATGGCTACACCTTC
. TRBJ1-1 . TRBV7-2 CASSQHKGGIVEAFF TGTGCCAGCAGCCAACATAAAGGGGGGATCGTTGAAGCTTTCTTT
few TRBJ2-7 . TRBV7-6 CASSLGTFYEQYF TGTGCCAGCAGCCTAGGGACTTTTTACGAGCAGTACTTC
. TRBJ2-3 . TRBV10-3 CAISGGEGLRSTDTQYF TGTGCCATCAGTGGGGGAGAGGGCTTGCGTAGCACAGATACGCAGTATTTT
. TRBJ1-1 TRBD1 TRBV6-1 CASVMGQGWDTEAFF TGTGCCAGCGTCATGGGACAGGGCTGGGACACTGAAGCTTTCTTT
few TRBJ1-1 . TRBV5-5 CASSVRTGNTEAFF TGTGCCAGCAGCGTCCGGACGGGGAACACTGAAGCTTTCTTT
. TRBJ2-1 TRBD2 TRBV11-2 CASSALGSGRQPEQFF TGTGCCAGCAGCGCGCTGGGTAGCGGGAGGCAGCCTGAGCAGTTCTTC
. TRBJ1-2 TRBD1 TRBV30 CAGTGVIGDNGYTF TGTGCCGGGACAGGGGTCATTGGAGATAATGGCTACACCTTC
. TRBJ1-5 . TRBV5-7 CASSFRRGRGWGQPQHF TGTGCCAGCAGCTTTCGGCGTGGGAGGGGTTGGGGTCAGCCCCAGCATTTT
. TRBJ2-1 . TRBV11-3 CASSLGLGAYNEQFF TGTGCCAGCAGCTTAGGTCTGGGGGCCTACAATGAGCAGTTCTTC
. TRBJ1-1 . TRBV2 CATQEGVGTEAFF TGTGCCACCCAGGAGGGGGTTGGCACTGAAGCTTTCTTT
. TRBJ1-1 . TRBV5-6 CATGSMNTEAFF TGTGCCACCGGTAGTATGAACACTGAAGCTTTCTTT
. TRBJ2-3 . TRBV6-5 CASRPGSRDTQYF TGTGCCAGCAGACCGGGGAGTCGAGATACGCAGTATTTT
. TRBJ2-1 . TRBV18 CASSPPVAGNEQFF TGTGCCAGCTCACCGCCAGTGGCGGGGAATGAGCAGTTCTTC
many TRBJ2-1 TRBD2 TRBV7-2 CASSFSIGTSSNEQFF TGTGCCAGCAGCTTCTCGATCGGGACTAGTAGCAATGAGCAGTTCTTC